This section outlines one T cell receptor beta chain sequence together with its context. The CDR3 length is 14 residues. Germline CDR1 is MNHEY and CDR2 is SMNVEV (reference sequence). V lost 4 bases, J lost 7 bases, and 3 bases stayed unmatched. These data originate in a study of blood T cell repertoires in COVID-19. For the study at large: The analysed material was cDNA or gDNA that came from T cells, B-cell-depleted T cells, or PBMCs.

The table came from immunoSEQ multiplex PCR; TCRdb's copy has only in-frame clones and leaves some out. The table records 100,000 to 120,000 clones, less than 75% of them present only once. The sequenced sample was peripheral blood. This sequence originates from a woman aged 55-69 years with acute or convalescent COVID-19. This sequence joins TRBV27 and TRBJ1-6, with TRBD1 matching over 8 bases. CDR3 region: CASSSQGANSPLHF. DNA for the CDR3: TGTGCCAGCAGTTCCCAGGGGGCGAATTCACCCCTCCACTTT.